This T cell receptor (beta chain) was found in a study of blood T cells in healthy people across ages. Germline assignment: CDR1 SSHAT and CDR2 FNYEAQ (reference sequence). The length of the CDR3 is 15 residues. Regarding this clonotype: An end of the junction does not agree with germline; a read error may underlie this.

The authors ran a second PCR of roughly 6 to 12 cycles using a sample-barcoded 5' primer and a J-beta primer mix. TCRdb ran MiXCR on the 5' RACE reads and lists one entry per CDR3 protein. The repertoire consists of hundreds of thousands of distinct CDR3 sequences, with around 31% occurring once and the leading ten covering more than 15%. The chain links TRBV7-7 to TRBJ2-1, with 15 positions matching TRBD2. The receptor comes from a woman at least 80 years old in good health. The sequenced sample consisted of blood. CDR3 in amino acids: CASSSGLAGGNGQFF. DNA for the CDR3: TGTGCCAGCAGCTCAGGACTAGCGGGGGGGAATGGGCAGTTCTTC.